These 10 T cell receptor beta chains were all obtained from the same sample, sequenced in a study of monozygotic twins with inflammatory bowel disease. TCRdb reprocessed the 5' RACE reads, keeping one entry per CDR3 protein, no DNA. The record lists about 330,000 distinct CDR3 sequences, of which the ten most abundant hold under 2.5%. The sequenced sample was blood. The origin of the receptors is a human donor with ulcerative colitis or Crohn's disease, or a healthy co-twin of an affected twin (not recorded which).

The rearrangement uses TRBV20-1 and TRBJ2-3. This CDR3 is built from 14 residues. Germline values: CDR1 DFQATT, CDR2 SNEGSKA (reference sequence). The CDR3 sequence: CSASARIGTDTQYF.

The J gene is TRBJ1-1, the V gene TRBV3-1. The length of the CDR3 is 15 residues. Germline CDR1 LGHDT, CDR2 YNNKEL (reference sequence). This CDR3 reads CASSQRSSMNTEAFF.

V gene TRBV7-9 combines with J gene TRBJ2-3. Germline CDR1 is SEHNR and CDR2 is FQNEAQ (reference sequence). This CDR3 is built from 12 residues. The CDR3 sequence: CASSLDANTQYF.

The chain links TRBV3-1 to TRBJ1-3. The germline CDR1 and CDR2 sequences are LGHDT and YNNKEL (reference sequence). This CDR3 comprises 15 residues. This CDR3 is CASSQDPLSGNTIYF.

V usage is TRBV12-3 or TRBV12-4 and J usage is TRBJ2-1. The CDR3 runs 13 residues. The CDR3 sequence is CASSLEADGEQFF.

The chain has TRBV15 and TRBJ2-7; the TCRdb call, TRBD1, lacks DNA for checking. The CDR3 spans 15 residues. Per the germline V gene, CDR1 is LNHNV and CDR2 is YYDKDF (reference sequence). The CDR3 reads CATSLNRAGSNEQYF.

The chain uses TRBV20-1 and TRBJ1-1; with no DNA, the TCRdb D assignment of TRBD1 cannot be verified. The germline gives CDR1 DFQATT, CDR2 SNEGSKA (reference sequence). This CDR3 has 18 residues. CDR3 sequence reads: CSARDIQGQGAMNTEAFF.

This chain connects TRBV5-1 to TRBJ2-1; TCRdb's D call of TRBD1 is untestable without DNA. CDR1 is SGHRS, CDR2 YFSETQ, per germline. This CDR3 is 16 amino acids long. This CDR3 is CASSLTDRLGYNEQFF.

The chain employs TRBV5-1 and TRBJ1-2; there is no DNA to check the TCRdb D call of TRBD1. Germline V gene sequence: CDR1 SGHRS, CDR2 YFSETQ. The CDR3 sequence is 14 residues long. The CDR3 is CASSLTGGIYGYTF.

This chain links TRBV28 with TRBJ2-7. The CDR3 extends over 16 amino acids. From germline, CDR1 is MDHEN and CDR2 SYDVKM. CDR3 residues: CASSYPYSGSFYEQYF.